This TCR beta chain was captured by sequencing in a study of identical twins. After template switching added a universal primer site, the resulting cDNA carried unique molecular identifiers. TCRdb redid the calling of the 5' RACE reads with MiXCR, one entry per CDR3 protein. The repertoire has 1.5 million to 2 million distinct CDR3 sequences, around 29% of them found once; the top ten carry more than 0.25%. Trimming took off 3 bases at V and 5 bases at J, with 10 bases between the two ends. The CDR3 extends over 13 amino acids. Germline values: CDR1 SGHVS, CDR2 FNYEAQ. The gene calls are TRBV7-6 and TRBJ2-5; unclear D gene. The specimen sequenced was cord blood. The receptor's source is a newborn girl in good health. In nucleotides, the CDR3 is TGTGCCAGCAGCTTGGGATACGAGGAGACCCAGTACTTC. This codes for CASSLGYEETQYF.